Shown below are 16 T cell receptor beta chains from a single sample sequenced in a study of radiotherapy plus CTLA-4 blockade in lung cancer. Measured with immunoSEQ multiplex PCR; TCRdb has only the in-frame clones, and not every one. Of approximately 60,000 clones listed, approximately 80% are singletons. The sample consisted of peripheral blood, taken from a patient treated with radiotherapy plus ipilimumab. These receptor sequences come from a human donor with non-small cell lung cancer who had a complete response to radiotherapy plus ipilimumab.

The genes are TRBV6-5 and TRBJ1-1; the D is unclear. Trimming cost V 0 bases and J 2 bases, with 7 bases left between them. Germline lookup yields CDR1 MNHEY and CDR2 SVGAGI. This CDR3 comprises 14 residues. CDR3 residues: CASSYSQTNTEAFF. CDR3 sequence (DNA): TGTGCCAGCAGTTACTCCCAGACCAACACTGAAGCTTTCTTT.

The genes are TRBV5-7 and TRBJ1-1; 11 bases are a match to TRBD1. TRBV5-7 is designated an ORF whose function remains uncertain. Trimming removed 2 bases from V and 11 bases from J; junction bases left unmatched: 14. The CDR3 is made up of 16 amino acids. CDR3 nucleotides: TGTGCCAGCAGCTTTAGGGACAGGGGGATCGCAGGGTCGGCTTTCTTT. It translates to CASSFRDRGIAGSAFF.

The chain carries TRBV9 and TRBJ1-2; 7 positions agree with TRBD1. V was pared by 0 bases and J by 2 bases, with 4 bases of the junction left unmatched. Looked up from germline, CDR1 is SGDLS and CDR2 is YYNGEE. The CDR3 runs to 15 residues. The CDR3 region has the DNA TGTGCCAGCAGCGTAGGGGACAGCCCCAACTATGGCTACACCTTC. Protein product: CASSVGDSPNYGYTF.

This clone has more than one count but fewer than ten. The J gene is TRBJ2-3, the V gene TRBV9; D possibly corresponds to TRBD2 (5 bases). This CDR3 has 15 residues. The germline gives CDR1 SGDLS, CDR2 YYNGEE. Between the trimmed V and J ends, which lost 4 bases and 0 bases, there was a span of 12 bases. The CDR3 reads CASSYSAGSTDTQYF. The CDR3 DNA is TGTGCCAGCAGCTATAGCGCCGGTAGCACAGATACGCAGTATTTT.

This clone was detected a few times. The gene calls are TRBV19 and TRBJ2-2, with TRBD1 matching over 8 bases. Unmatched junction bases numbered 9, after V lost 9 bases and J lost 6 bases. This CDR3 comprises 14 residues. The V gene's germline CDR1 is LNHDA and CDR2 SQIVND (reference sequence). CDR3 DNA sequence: TGTGCCAGCGATGCCGGACAGGGCGCCGGGGAGCTGTTTTTT. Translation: CASDAGQGAGELFF.

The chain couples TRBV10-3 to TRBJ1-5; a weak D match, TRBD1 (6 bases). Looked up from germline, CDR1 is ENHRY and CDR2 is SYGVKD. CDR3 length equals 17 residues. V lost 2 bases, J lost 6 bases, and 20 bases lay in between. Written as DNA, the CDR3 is TGTGCCATCAGTGAGACTAGAACAGGGAGATTGGTTCAGCCCCAGCATTTT. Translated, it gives CAISETRTGRLVQPQHF.

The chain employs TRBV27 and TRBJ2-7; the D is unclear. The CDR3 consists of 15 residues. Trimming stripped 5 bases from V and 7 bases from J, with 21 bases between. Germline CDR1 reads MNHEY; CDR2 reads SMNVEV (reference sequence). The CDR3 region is CASSNTPSRLREQYF. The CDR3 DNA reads TGTGCCAGCAGTAATACACCTTCCCGACTTCGGGAGCAGTACTTC.

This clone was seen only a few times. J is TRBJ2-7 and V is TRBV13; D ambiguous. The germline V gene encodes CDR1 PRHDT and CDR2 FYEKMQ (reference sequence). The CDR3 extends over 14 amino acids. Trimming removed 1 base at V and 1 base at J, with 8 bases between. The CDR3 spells CASSLEGRSYEQYF. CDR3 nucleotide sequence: TGTGCCAGCAGCTTAGAAGGCCGATCCTACGAGCAGTACTTC.

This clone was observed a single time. DNA of the CDR3: TGTGCCAGCAGCCTAGCCACAGATACGCAGTATTTT. Protein product: CASSLATDTQYF. The V gene is TRBV11-2, the J gene TRBJ2-3; D might be TRBD2 (5 bases). Germline V lookup: CDR1 SGHAT, CDR2 FQNNGV. With 5 bases removed from V and 2 bases from J, the gap between germline ends came to 5 bases. CDR3 length equals 12 residues.

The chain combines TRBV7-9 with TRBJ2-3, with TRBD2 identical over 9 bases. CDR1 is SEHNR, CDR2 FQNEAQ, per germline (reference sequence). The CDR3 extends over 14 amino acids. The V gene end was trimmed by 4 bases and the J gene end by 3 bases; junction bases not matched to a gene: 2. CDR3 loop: CASSSSGTTDTQYF. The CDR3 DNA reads TGTGCCAGCAGCTCTAGCGGGACTACAGATACGCAGTATTTT.

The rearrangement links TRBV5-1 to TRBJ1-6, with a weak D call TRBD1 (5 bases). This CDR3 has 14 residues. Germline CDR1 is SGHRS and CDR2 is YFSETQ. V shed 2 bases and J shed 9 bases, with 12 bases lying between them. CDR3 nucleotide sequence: TGCGCCAGCAGCTTAGGGGTCGGGAGTTCACCCCTCCACTTT. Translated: CASSLGVGSSPLHF.

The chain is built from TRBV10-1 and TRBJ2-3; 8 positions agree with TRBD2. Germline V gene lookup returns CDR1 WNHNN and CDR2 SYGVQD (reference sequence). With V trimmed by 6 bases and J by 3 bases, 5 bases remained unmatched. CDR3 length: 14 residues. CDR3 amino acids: CASSGGGRTDTQYF. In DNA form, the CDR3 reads TGCGCCAGCAGCGGGGGGGGAAGGACAGATACGCAGTATTTT.

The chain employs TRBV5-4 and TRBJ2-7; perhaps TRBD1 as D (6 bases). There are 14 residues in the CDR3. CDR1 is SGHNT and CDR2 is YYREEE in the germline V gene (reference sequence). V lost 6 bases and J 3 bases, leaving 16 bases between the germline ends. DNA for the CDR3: TGTGCCAGCACCGGGACCCAGGGGCACTACGAGCAGTACTTC. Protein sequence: CASTGTQGHYEQYF.

This CDR3 reads CASSAAAGNQPQHF. The CDR3 DNA sequence: TGTGCCAGCAGTGCGGCAGCTGGCAATCAGCCCCAGCATTTT. The chain employs TRBV2 and TRBJ1-5; D is unresolved. V shed 4 bases and J shed 2 bases, with 9 bases lying between them. CDR3 length equals 14 residues. Per germline, CDR1 SNHLY and CDR2 FYNNEI.

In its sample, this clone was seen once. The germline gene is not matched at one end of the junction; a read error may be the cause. The CDR3 DNA follows: TGTGCCAGCAGTCGACAGGTTAGGAACACTGAAACTTTCTTT. Protein sequence: CASSRQVRNTETFF. The chain carries TRBV6-5 and TRBJ1-1; perhaps TRBD1 as D (6 bases). The CDR3 runs 14 residues. Per germline, CDR1 MNHEY and CDR2 SVGAGI.

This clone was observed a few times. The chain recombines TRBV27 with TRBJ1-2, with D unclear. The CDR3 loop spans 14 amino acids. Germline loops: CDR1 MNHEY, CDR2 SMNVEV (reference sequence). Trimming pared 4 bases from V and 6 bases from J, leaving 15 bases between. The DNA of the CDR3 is TGTGCCAGCAGTTCCCTGGCCCTGGGAGATGGCTACACCTTC. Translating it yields CASSSLALGDGYTF.